This TCR beta chain was identified in a study of T-cell memory formation after mild COVID-19. In this sample, this clonotype turned up many times. Germline-derived CDR1 and CDR2 are DFQATT and SNEGSKA (reference sequence). The CDR3 has 13 residues. The ends were cut back, 3 bases at V and 4 bases at J, with 12 bases in the middle. Using its own MiXCR run on the 5' RACE reads, TCRdb lists one record per CDR3 protein. The data contain 85,000 to 120,000 distinct CDR3 sequences, over 15% of them seen just once; the ten biggest clones take up roughly 31%. The J gene is TRBJ1-1, the V gene TRBV20-1; D is unclear. The sample comprised PBMCs or a T cell subset sorted from them (not recorded which). This TCR was recovered from an adult woman who had mild COVID-19 (a few samples of this study predate the infection). Cell type and time point are not known. CDR3 sequence (DNA): TGCAGTGCTAGCTCGGGTTCCCCCACTGAAGCTTTCTTT. It specifies CSASSGSPTEAFF.